A single sample is the source of the 21 T cell receptor beta chains below, sequenced in a study of brain T cells in children with intractable seizures. Sequencing used immunoSEQ multiplex PCR; TCRdb keeps in-frame clones, though not all of them. The sample lists 95,000 to 120,000 clones; around 94% were seen once. Sequencing was performed on peripheral blood, taken at surgery. These receptors were collected from a boy less than two years old with hemimegalencephaly and intractable seizures.

V and J are TRBV7-2 and TRBJ2-7, with D uncertain. Germline CDR1 is SGHTA and CDR2 is FQGNSA. CDR3 length: 13 residues. Trimming took 8 bases from V and 0 from J, leaving 11 bases between them. CDR3 bases: TGTGCCAGCGGCGACGCCAGCTCCTACGAGCAGTACTTC. It yields the protein CASGDASSYEQYF.

The genes are TRBV28 and TRBJ2-7; D is unresolved. The V and J ends lost 1 base and 3 bases respectively, with 4 bases between them. The CDR3 consists of 12 residues. Germline CDR1 is MDHEN and CDR2 is SYDVKM. The CDR3 DNA reads as TGTGCCAGCAGTTTATATAACTACGAGCAGTACTTC. It specifies CASSLYNYEQYF.

The chain employs TRBV5-6 and TRBJ2-1, with 10 bases matching TRBD2. Germline values: CDR1 SGHDT, CDR2 YYEEEE. After removal of 0 bases from V and 8 bases from J, the junction contained 8 bases not matched to a gene. The CDR3 totals 16 residues. CDR3 protein: CASSLVGSGRGYEQFF. The CDR3 bases are TGTGCCAGCAGCTTGGTTGGAAGCGGGAGGGGTTATGAGCAGTTCTTC.

The chain recombines TRBV6-5 with TRBJ1-6; D may be TRBD1 (5 bases). Trimming left V 5 bases short and J 7 bases short, with 15 bases between. Germline assignment: CDR1 MNHEY and CDR2 SVGAGI. The length of the CDR3 is 15 residues. The CDR3 is CASSQDRGWNSPLHF. In DNA form, the CDR3 reads TGTGCCAGCAGTCAGGACCGGGGCTGGAATTCACCCCTCCACTTT.

The chain uses TRBV9 and TRBJ2-7; 7 nucleotides line up with TRBD2. Germline lookup yields CDR1 SGDLS and CDR2 YYNGEE. The CDR3 has 14 amino acids. V shed 2 bases, J shed 3 bases, and the junction held 5 bases outside the gene matches. The CDR3 bases are TGTGCCAGCAGCGTCGCTAGCGGAAACTACGAGCAGTACTTC. Translation: CASSVASGNYEQYF.

V usage is TRBV24-1 and J usage is TRBJ1-5; 9 bases map to TRBD1. With V trimmed by 5 bases and J by 5 bases, 9 bases remained unmatched. Germline V CDR1 and CDR2: KGHDR, SFDVKD. The CDR3 totals 16 residues. The CDR3 reads CATSGTGALLDQPQHF. The CDR3 region has the DNA TGTGCCACCAGTGGGACAGGGGCCCTTCTAGATCAGCCCCAGCATTTT.

This chain connects TRBV6-4 to TRBJ1-5; 7 bases agree with TRBD1. Germline V gene data show CDR1 as MRHNA and CDR2 as SNTAGT. This CDR3 contains 15 residues. Trimming took 6 bases from V and 4 from J; bases not matched to a gene: 9. CDR3 DNA sequence: TGTGCCAGCAGCCACGCCGGGACAGCAAATCAGCCCCAGCATTTT. This gives the protein CASSHAGTANQPQHF.

The V and J genes are TRBV6-2 or TRBV6-3 and TRBJ1-6; D may be TRBD1 (5 bases). The CDR3 length is 15 residues. The ends were cut back, 3 bases at V and 9 bases at J, with 15 bases in the middle. From germline, CDR1 is MNHEY and CDR2 SVGEGT. CDR3 residues: CASSYGTASLSPLHF. The CDR3, as DNA: TGTGCCAGCAGTTATGGGACTGCAAGTCTTTCACCCCTCCACTTT.

J is TRBJ2-3 and V is TRBV5-1; 8 bases line up with TRBD2. The CDR3 extends over 23 amino acids. The germline gives CDR1 SGHRS, CDR2 YFSETQ. V dropped 4 bases and J dropped 0; count of bases not matched to a gene: 28. The CDR3 here is CASSPLAARASGYPTPSTDTQYF. CDR3 coding DNA: TGCGCCAGCAGCCCACTTGCGGCTCGGGCTAGCGGGTACCCTACACCTAGCACAGATACGCAGTATTTT.

The chain is built from TRBV11-3 and TRBJ2-7, with D possibly being TRBD2 (7 bases). Germline assignment: CDR1 SGHNT and CDR2 YENEEA. The CDR3 sequence is 14 residues long. The V end was cut by 4 bases, the J end by 6 bases, with 16 bases between. CDR3 nucleotide sequence: TGTGCCAGCAGCTCCCAGGGGAGGGGCGGCGAGCAGTACTTC. Translated, it gives CASSSQGRGGEQYF. The full variable domain, in which reference TRBV11-3 and TRBJ2-7 provide the parts outside the CDR3, is EAGVVQSPRYKIIEKKQPVAFWCNPISGHNTLYWYLQNLGQGPELLIRYENEEAVDDSQLPKDRFSAERLKGVDSTLKIQPAELGDSAVYLCASSSQGRGGEQYFGPGTRLTVT.

In this sample, this clone turned up once. The rearrangement joins TRBV20-1 to TRBJ2-7, with 9 bases matching TRBD1. The V and J ends lost 3 bases and 1 base, in that order; junction bases with no gene match: 22. The CDR3 covers 20 residues. Germline V gene sequence: CDR1 DFQATT, CDR2 SNEGSKA (reference sequence). The CDR3 spells CSASGSRDREVRVESYEQYF. The CDR3 DNA reads TGCAGTGCTAGTGGATCCCGGGACAGGGAGGTGAGGGTCGAATCCTACGAGCAGTACTTC.

As DNA, the CDR3 is TGTGCCAGCAGTGTCTCGACAGGTACCCATAATTCACCCCTCCACTTT. This gives the protein CASSVSTGTHNSPLHF. J is TRBJ1-6 and V is TRBV2; a weak D match, TRBD1 (6 bases). Germline loops: CDR1 SNHLY, CDR2 FYNNEI. Trimming took 4 bases from V and 5 from J, leaving 15 bases between them. The CDR3 contains 16 residues.

The chain joins TRBV5-1 to TRBJ1-2; D might be TRBD1 (5 bases). In germline, CDR1 is SGHRS, CDR2 YFSETQ. V lost 0 bases and J lost 4, with 13 bases in between. CDR3 length: 15 amino acids. Written as DNA, the CDR3 is TGCGCCAGCAGCTTGGATTCTGGGGGTGGCTATGGCTACACCTTC. Protein sequence: CASSLDSGGGYGYTF. Based on the CDR3 plus reference TRBV5-1 and TRBJ1-2, the full variable domain is KAGVTQTPRYLIKTRGQQVTLSCSPISGHRSVSWYQQTPGQGLQFLFEYFSETQRNKGNFPGRFSGRQFSNSRSEMNVSTLELGDSALYLCASSLDSGGGYGYTFGSGTRLTVV.

On this clone itself: The junction shows a germline mismatch at one end, possibly a read error. CDR3: CASSGGMRPIF. The CDR3 DNA follows: TGTGCCAGCAGTGGGGGGATGCGACCAATATTC. The chain is built from TRBV12-3 or TRBV12-4 and TRBJ2-7; possible D gene TRBD2, 6 bases. The CDR3 loop spans 11 amino acids.

The chain recombines TRBV9 with TRBJ1-1; D perhaps matches TRBD1 (5 bases). Trimming took off 0 bases at V and 4 bases at J, with 13 bases between the two ends. Germline V CDR1 and CDR2: SGDLS, YYNGEE. CDR3 size: 15 residues. The chain's CDR3 is CASSVAEPGITEAFF. The CDR3 bases are TGTGCCAGCAGCGTAGCTGAGCCAGGGATCACTGAAGCTTTCTTT.

The chain couples TRBV7-7 to TRBJ2-5; 9 positions agree with TRBD1. J was trimmed by 1 base and V by 4 bases; bases with no gene match: 19. From germline, CDR1 is SSHAT and CDR2 FNYEAQ (reference sequence). This CDR3 spans 20 amino acids. CDR3 bases: TGTGCCAGCAGCTCCGGACCTCAACCTACAGGGGGCTGGGGCCAAGAGACCCAGTACTTC. This gives the protein CASSSGPQPTGGWGQETQYF.

The chain recombines TRBV7-3 with TRBJ2-1; D is ambiguous. With 4 bases removed from V and 8 bases from J, the gap between germline ends came to 12 bases. This CDR3 is 13 amino acids long. CDR1 and CDR2 (germline): SGHTA, FQGTGA. CDR3 DNA: TGTGCCAGCAGCTCCAGACCCAGCGATGAGCAGTTCTTC. Protein sequence: CASSSRPSDEQFF.

The rearrangement uses TRBV10-1 and TRBJ2-3; perhaps TRBD2 as D (5 bases). The CDR3 totals 15 residues. Germline loops: CDR1 WNHNN, CDR2 SYGVQD (reference sequence). Trimming removed 2 bases from V and 2 bases from J, with 11 bases in between. CDR3 region: CASSEGGLITDTQYF. CDR3 DNA: TGCGCCAGCAGTGAGGGTGGACTTATCACAGATACGCAGTATTTT.

The chain combines TRBV7-8 with TRBJ2-7; D is perhaps TRBD1 (6 bases). Germline CDR1 and CDR2: SGHVS and FQNEAQ. The CDR3 consists of 13 residues. The germline V and J ends were trimmed by 5 bases and 2 bases, with 10 bases remaining between them. The CDR3 DNA sequence: TGTGCCAGCAGCGTCGGGACAACCTACGAGCAGTACTTC. Amino acids: CASSVGTTYEQYF.

The chain uses TRBV11-3 and TRBJ1-1; 8 nucleotides match TRBD1. Germline V gene sequence: CDR1 SGHNT, CDR2 YENEEA. J gave up 3 bases and V 5 bases, and 14 bases lay outside the gene matches. The CDR3 is made up of 17 amino acids. Here the CDR3 reads CASSLRGRRSVDTEAFF. Written as DNA, the CDR3 is TGTGCCAGCAGCCTCAGGGGGCGCAGATCGGTAGACACTGAAGCTTTCTTT.

The V call is TRBV7-9, the J call TRBJ2-4; 7 bases agree with TRBD1. CDR3 length: 15 amino acids. J was trimmed by 4 bases and V by 4 bases; bases with no gene match: 7. Looked up from germline, CDR1 is SEHNR and CDR2 is FQNEAQ (reference sequence). CDR3 in amino acids: CASSSQTGVKNIQYF. The CDR3 nucleotides read TGTGCCAGCAGCTCGCAAACAGGGGTGAAAAACATTCAGTACTTC.